Following are 27 T cell receptor beta chains from one sample sequenced in a study of blood T cell repertoires in COVID-19. Sequenced by immunoSEQ multiplex PCR; TCRdb stores in-frame clones only, minus some. This table has about 270,000 clones, roughly 83% appearing once. Sequenced input: peripheral blood. All receptors come from a human donor with COVID-19, enrolled during active disease. The donor label of this sample is uncertain.

The V and J genes are TRBV6-2 or TRBV6-3 and TRBJ2-1; 8 nucleotides line up with TRBD1. CDR1 and CDR2 (germline): MNHEY, SVGEGT. V dropped 5 bases and J dropped 0; count of bases not matched to a gene: 6. The CDR3 runs 16 residues. The CDR3 region is CASSPDRGISYNEQFF. In DNA, the CDR3 is TGTGCCAGCAGTCCCGACAGGGGAATCTCCTACAATGAGCAGTTCTTC.

The chain recombines TRBV10-3 with TRBJ1-1; 7 bases are a match to TRBD1. V gave up 6 bases and J gave up 5 bases; unmatched junction bases: 9. Germline V gene data show CDR1 as ENHRY and CDR2 as SYGVKD. The CDR3 totals 14 residues. The CDR3 DNA follows: TGTGCCATCAGGGTAAACAGGGGAGGAACTGAAGCTTTCTTT. Its protein is CAIRVNRGGTEAFF.

V is TRBV6-4 and J is TRBJ2-7; 7 bases are shared with TRBD2. Germline CDR1 reads MRHNA; CDR2 reads SNTAGT. Losses at the gene ends were 5 bases for V and 13 bases for J; bases not matched to a gene: 20. CDR3 length: 15 amino acids. The CDR3 nucleotides are TGTGCCAGCAGTAGGCTAGCGGACACCGGTACGAGCTTATACTTC. It encodes CASSRLADTGTSLYF.

The rearrangement joins TRBV6-2 or TRBV6-3 to TRBJ2-1; maybe TRBD1 (5 bases). The CDR3 contains 15 residues. With 2 bases removed from V and 4 bases from J, the gap between germline ends came to 12 bases. CDR1 is MNHEY and CDR2 is SVGEGT in the germline V gene. CDR3 DNA: TGTGCCAGCAGTTACCCCCTAGGGGTATACAATGAGCAGTTCTTC. This sequence encodes CASSYPLGVYNEQFF.

The chain employs TRBV7-3 and TRBJ2-1; 9 bases fit TRBD2. The CDR3 contains 14 residues. Germline V CDR1 and CDR2: SGHTA, FQGTGA. V was pared by 5 bases and J by 4 bases, with 3 bases of the junction left unmatched. The CDR3 protein is CASSLAGNYNEQFF. The CDR3 DNA reads as TGTGCCAGCAGCCTAGCGGGGAATTACAATGAGCAGTTCTTC.

The rearrangement uses TRBV28 and TRBJ1-5; weak D call: TRBD1 (6 bases). V was clipped by 4 bases and J by 2 bases, with 12 bases between them. The CDR3 spans 15 residues. The germline gives CDR1 MDHEN, CDR2 SYDVKM. The DNA of the CDR3 is TGTGCCAGCAGTTCCGCGGACAGAGGCAATCAGCCCCAGCATTTT. Amino acid sequence: CASSSADRGNQPQHF.

This clone showed up just a few times. The rearrangement links TRBV29-1 to TRBJ1-1; D remains ambiguous. The CDR3 consists of 15 residues. Germline lookup yields CDR1 SQVTM and CDR2 ANQGSEA. Between the trimmed V and J ends, which lost 6 bases and 6 bases, there was a span of 23 bases. DNA of the CDR3: TGCAGCGTCGGCAGCCTCGAGGAGCTTGTCGCTGAAGCTTTCTTT. This sequence encodes CSVGSLEELVAEAFF.

This chain uses TRBV4-3 with TRBJ2-1; TRBD1 aligns across 10 bases. The V gene end was trimmed by 5 bases and the J gene end by 9 bases; junction bases not matched to a gene: 10. Looked up from germline, CDR1 is LGHNA and CDR2 is YSLEER. The CDR3 extends over 15 amino acids. CDR3 loop: CASSRPGQGSSEQFF. The DNA for the CDR3 is TGCGCCAGCAGCAGACCGGGACAGGGGTCGAGTGAGCAGTTCTTC.

V is TRBV28 and J is TRBJ2-7; maybe TRBD1 (6 bases). This CDR3 is built from 15 residues. The V and J ends lost 5 bases and 2 bases respectively, with 16 bases between them. The germline V gene has CDR1 MDHEN and CDR2 SYDVKM. CDR3 coding DNA: TGTGCCAGCAGTCTGGGGCAGGGGTGGACCTACGAGCAGTACTTC. Protein sequence: CASSLGQGWTYEQYF.

This clone was seen a handful of times. The chain links TRBV19 to TRBJ2-3, with TRBD1 as a possible D gene (5 bases). Germline V gene lookup returns CDR1 LNHDA and CDR2 SQIVND (reference sequence). This CDR3 is 13 amino acids long. Trimming removed 4 bases from V and 4 bases from J, with 9 bases in between. Here the CDR3 DNA reads TGTGCCAGTAGTAAGGCCAGGGCAGATACGCAGTATTTT. This translates into CASSKARADTQYF.

The chain links TRBV7-8 to TRBJ2-3, with a possible D match to TRBD2 (5 bases). Germline V gives CDR1 SGHVS, CDR2 FQNEAQ. CDR3 size: 14 residues. Trimming cost V 1 base and J 8 bases, with 13 bases left between them. In DNA, the CDR3 is TGTGCCAGCAGCTTAGGAGCGGTTCCCCTTACGCAGTATTTT. It yields the protein CASSLGAVPLTQYF.

V usage is TRBV4-1 and J usage is TRBJ2-1; weak D call: TRBD2 (5 bases). Trimming pared 0 bases from V and 7 bases from J, leaving 16 bases between. CDR3 length: 16 amino acids. Germline lookup yields CDR1 MGHRA and CDR2 YSYEKL. The CDR3 nucleotides read TGCGCCAGCAGCCAAGAGCCAGCGGTCACCAGGAATGAGCAGTTCTTC. Translating gives CASSQEPAVTRNEQFF.

The chain has TRBV19 and TRBJ2-5; 8 bases agree with TRBD1. With V trimmed by 6 bases and J by 4 bases, 4 bases remained unmatched. This CDR3 is built from 13 residues. CDR1 and CDR2 from the germline V gene are LNHDA and SQIVND (reference sequence). The CDR3 bases are TGTGCCAGTAGCCAGGGGGCGGGAGAGACCCAGTACTTC. Its translation is CASSQGAGETQYF.

Comment on this clone: The junction and the germline gene differ at one end; a read error may be behind it. The chain carries TRBV7-7 and TRBJ2-1; 10 nucleotides agree with TRBD2. The CDR3 covers 17 residues. Per the germline V gene, CDR1 is SSHAT and CDR2 is FNYEAQ (reference sequence). Written as DNA, the CDR3 is TGTGCTAGCAGCTTAGGACTAGCGGAGGGCTCCTACAATGAGCAGTTCTTC. Protein: CASSLGLAEGSYNEQFF.

The gene calls are TRBV7-3 and TRBJ2-1, with TRBD2 identical over 13 bases. Germline values: CDR1 SGHTA, CDR2 FQGTGA. The V segment lost 5 bases and the J segment 7 bases; nucleotides outside the gene matches: 14. The length of the CDR3 is 18 residues. As DNA, the CDR3 is TGTGCCAGCAGCCGACTTCCGGGACTAGCGGGAACGACGAATGAGCAGTTCTTC. It yields the protein CASSRLPGLAGTTNEQFF.

The chain combines TRBV19 with TRBJ2-1; D call uncertain. Germline-derived CDR1 and CDR2 are LNHDA and SQIVND (reference sequence). V was clipped by 5 bases and J by 9 bases, with 14 bases between them. The CDR3 sequence is 13 residues long. The CDR3 sequence: CASSSLSNGEQFF. As DNA, the CDR3 is TGTGCCAGTAGTTCACTCTCTAACGGTGAGCAGTTCTTC.

This rearrangement joins TRBV7-2 to TRBJ1-6, with TRBD1 matching 8 bases. Germline assignment: CDR1 SGHTA and CDR2 FQGNSA. The length of the CDR3 is 14 residues. V lost 0 bases and J lost 10; bases outside the gene matches: 2. Here the CDR3 DNA reads TGTGCCAGCAGCTTAGCTTCAGGGGGCTCACCCCTCCACTTT. It translates to CASSLASGGSPLHF.

V is TRBV18 and J is TRBJ1-2; D is uncertain. CDR3 length: 14 residues. In germline, CDR1 is KGHSH, CDR2 LQKENI. Trimming shortened V by 2 bases and J by 2 bases, and 9 bases separated the two germline ends. CDR3 bases: TGTGCCAGCTCACCAAGTCCAGAAAACTATGGCTACACCTTC. Protein sequence: CASSPSPENYGYTF.

This clone has more than one count but fewer than ten. V gene TRBV6-6 combines with J gene TRBJ1-1; D call uncertain. From germline, CDR1 is MNHNY and CDR2 SVGAGI (reference sequence). The CDR3 sequence is 15 residues long. Trimming removed 9 bases from V and 6 bases from J, with 23 bases in between. The CDR3 loop reads CARTTFPRGCAEAFF. CDR3 bases: TGTGCCAGAACAACTTTCCCGCGAGGGTGCGCTGAAGCTTTCTTT.

J is TRBJ2-7 and V is TRBV5-1; D is unresolved. Germline V gives CDR1 SGHRS, CDR2 YFSETQ. Trimming took off 7 bases at V and 2 bases at J, with 13 bases between the two ends. The CDR3 spans 13 residues. This CDR3 is CASAIAVPYEQYF. CDR3 coding DNA: TGCGCCAGCGCCATAGCTGTACCCTACGAGCAGTACTTC.

The V gene is TRBV28, the J gene TRBJ1-1; 8 nucleotides agree with TRBD1. The length of the CDR3 is 14 residues. Germline CDR1 MDHEN, CDR2 SYDVKM. The junction had 9 bases not matched to a gene; V was cut back by 7 bases and J by 5 bases. This CDR3 reads CASIKTGGRTEAFF. The CDR3 DNA sequence: TGTGCCAGCATTAAAACAGGGGGGAGGACTGAAGCTTTCTTT.

V and J are TRBV7-2 and TRBJ1-5, with 10 bases fitting TRBD1. Germline values: CDR1 SGHTA, CDR2 FQGNSA. V lost 3 bases and J lost 5; bases outside the gene matches: 7. The CDR3 extends over 16 amino acids. CDR3 protein: CASSLARDRGHQPQHF. CDR3 coding DNA: TGTGCCAGCAGCTTGGCCCGGGACAGGGGTCATCAGCCCCAGCATTTT.

The chain is built from TRBV20-1 and TRBJ2-1; 12 nucleotides match TRBD2. V shed 3 bases and J 2 bases; nucleotides not matched to a gene: 5. The CDR3 has 16 amino acids. Germline V gives CDR1 DFQATT, CDR2 SNEGSKA (reference sequence). CDR3 sequence: CSASRLAGVPYNEQFF. CDR3 nucleotides: TGCAGTGCTAGTCGACTAGCGGGAGTACCCTACAATGAGCAGTTCTTC.

The chain carries TRBV10-3 and TRBJ2-7; tentatively, D is TRBD2 (6 bases). The germline V and J ends were trimmed by 4 bases and 7 bases, with 11 bases remaining between them. This CDR3 contains 12 residues. Germline V CDR1 and CDR2: ENHRY, SYGVKD. CDR3 protein: CAISVARGEQYF. The CDR3 coding sequence is TGTGCCATCAGTGTGGCCCGGGGGGAGCAGTACTTC.

The V and J genes are TRBV15 and TRBJ1-2; D might be TRBD1 (6 bases). The CDR3 runs 17 residues. The germline V and J ends were trimmed by 0 bases and 4 bases, with 18 bases remaining between them. Germline V CDR1 and CDR2: LNHNV, YYDKDF (reference sequence). The CDR3 DNA follows: TGTGCCACCAGCAGAGATTTGGCGGGGGCACGAGGCTATGGCTACACCTTC. It is translated as CATSRDLAGARGYGYTF.

Concerning this clone: One end of the junction is discordant with germline, which a read error may explain. V gene TRBV7-7 combines with J gene TRBJ2-2, with TRBD2 identical over 8 bases. The CDR3 has 15 residues. The V gene's germline CDR1 is SSHAT and CDR2 FNYEAQ (reference sequence). Here the CDR3 reads CASSLGAGAAGELFF. In nucleotides, the CDR3 is TGTGCTAGCAGCTTAGGAGCGGGAGCGGCGGGGGAGCTGTTTTTT. The full variable domain, with the rest looked up from reference TRBV7-7 and TRBJ2-2, is GAGVSQSPRYKVTKRGQDVTLRCDPISSHATLYWYQQALGQGPEFLTYFNYEAQPDKSGLPSDRFSAERPEGSISTLTIQRTEQRDSAMYRCASSLGAGAAGELFFGEGSRLTVL.

The chain carries TRBV12-5 and TRBJ2-7; the match to TRBD2 covers 7 bases. Germline V gene lookup returns CDR1 LGHNT and CDR2 FRNRAP. V shed 7 bases and J 2 bases; nucleotides not matched to a gene: 11. There are 15 residues in the CDR3. The CDR3 nucleotides read TGTGCTAGTGCCTCCAGACTAGCCTCCACCTACGAGCAGTACTTC. Protein product: CASASRLASTYEQYF.